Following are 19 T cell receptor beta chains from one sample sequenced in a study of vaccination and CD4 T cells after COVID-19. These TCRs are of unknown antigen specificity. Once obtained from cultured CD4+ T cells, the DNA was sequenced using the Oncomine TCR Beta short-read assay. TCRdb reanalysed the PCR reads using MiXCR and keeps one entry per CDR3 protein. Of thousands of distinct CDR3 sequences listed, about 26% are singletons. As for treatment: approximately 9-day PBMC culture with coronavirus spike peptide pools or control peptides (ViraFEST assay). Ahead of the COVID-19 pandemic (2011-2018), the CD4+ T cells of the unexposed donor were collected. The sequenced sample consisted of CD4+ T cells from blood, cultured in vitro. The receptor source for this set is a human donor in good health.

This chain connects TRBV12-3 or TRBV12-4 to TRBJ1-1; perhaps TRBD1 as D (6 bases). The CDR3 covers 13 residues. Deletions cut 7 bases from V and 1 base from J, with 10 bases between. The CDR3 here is CASTQQGNTEAFF. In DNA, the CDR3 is TGTGCCAGCACCCAACAGGGGAACACTGAAGCTTTCTTT.

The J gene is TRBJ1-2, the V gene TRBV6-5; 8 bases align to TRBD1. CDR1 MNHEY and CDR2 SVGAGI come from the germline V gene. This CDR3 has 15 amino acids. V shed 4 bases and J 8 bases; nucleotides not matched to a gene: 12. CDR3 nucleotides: TGTGCCAGCAGTTCCTTGGGACAGGCGGGCCTAGGCTACACCTTC. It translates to CASSSLGQAGLGYTF.

As DNA, the CDR3 is TGTGCCAGCAGTCTAGGGGGCTGGGAGACCCAGTACTTC. Translation: CASSLGGWETQYF. The chain combines TRBV2 with TRBJ2-5; 7 nucleotides align to TRBD1. Per germline, CDR1 SNHLY and CDR2 FYNNEI. V shed 5 bases, J shed 5 bases, and the junction held 5 bases outside the gene matches. The length of the CDR3 is 13 residues.

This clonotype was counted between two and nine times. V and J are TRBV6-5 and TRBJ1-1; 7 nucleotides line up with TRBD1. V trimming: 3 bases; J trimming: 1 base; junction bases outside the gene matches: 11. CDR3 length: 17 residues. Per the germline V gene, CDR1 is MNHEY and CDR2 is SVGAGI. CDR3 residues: CASSYFWAGGTNTEAFF. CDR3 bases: TGTGCCAGCAGTTATTTTTGGGCAGGGGGGACGAACACTGAAGCTTTCTTT.

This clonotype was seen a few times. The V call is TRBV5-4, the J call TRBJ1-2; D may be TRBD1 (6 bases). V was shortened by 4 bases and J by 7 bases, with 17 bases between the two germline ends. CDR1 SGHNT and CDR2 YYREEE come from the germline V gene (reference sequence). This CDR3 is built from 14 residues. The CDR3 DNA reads TGTGCCAGCAGCAACCTGGACAGCCCGCGTGGCTACACCTTC. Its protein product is CASSNLDSPRGYTF.

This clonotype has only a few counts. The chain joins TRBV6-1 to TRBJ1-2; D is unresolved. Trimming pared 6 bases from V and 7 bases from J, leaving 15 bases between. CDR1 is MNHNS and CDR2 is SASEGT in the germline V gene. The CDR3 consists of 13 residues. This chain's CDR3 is CASSPDSTTGYTF. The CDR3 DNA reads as TGTGCCAGCAGCCCAGACTCGACTACTGGCTACACCTTC.

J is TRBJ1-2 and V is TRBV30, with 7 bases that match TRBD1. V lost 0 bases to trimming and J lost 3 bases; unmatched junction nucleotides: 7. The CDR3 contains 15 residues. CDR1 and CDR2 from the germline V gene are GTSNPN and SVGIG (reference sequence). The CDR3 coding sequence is TGTGCCTGGAGTGTACGGGCAGGGGGGTACTATGGCTACACCTTC. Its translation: CAWSVRAGGYYGYTF.

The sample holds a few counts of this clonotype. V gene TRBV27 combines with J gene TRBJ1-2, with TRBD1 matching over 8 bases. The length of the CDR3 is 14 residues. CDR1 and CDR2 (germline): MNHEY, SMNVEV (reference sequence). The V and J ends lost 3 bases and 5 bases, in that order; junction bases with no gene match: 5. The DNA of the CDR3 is TGTGCCAGCAGTTTCACCCGACAGGGGTATGGCTACACCTTC. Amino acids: CASSFTRQGYGYTF.

This chain's CDR3 is CASSEALTGTNSPLHF. The CDR3 region has the DNA TGTGCCAGCAGTGAAGCACTAACAGGGACGAATTCACCCCTCCACTTT. The chain carries TRBV2 and TRBJ1-6; D might be TRBD1 (6 bases). The V gene lost 0 bases and the J gene lost 7 bases, with 13 bases spanning the gap. Germline V gene data show CDR1 as SNHLY and CDR2 as FYNNEI. The CDR3 consists of 16 residues.

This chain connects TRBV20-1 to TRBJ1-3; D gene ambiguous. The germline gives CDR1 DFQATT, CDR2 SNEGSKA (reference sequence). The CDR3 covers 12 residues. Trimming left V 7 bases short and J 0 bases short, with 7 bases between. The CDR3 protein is CSVQDSGNTIYF. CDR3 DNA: TGCAGTGTTCAGGACTCTGGAAACACCATATATTTT.

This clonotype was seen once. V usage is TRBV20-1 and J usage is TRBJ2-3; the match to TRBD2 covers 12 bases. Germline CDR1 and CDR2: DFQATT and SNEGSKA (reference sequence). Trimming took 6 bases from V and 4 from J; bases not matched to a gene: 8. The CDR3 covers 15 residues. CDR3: CSAPTSGGSADTQYF. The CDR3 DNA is TGCAGTGCACCGACTAGCGGGGGAAGCGCAGATACGCAGTATTTT.

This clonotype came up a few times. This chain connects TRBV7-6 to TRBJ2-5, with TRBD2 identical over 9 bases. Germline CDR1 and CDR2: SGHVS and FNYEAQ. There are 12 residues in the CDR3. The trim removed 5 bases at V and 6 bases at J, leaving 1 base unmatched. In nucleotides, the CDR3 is TGTGCCAGCAGCGGGACTAGCAAGACCCAGTACTTC. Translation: CASSGTSKTQYF.

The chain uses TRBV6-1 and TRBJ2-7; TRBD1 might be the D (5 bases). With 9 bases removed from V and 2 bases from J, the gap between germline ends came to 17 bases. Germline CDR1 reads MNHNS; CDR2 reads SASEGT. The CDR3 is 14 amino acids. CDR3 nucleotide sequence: TGTGCCAGTCGTAAGGGGCAGTCAACCTACGAGCAGTACTTC. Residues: CASRKGQSTYEQYF.

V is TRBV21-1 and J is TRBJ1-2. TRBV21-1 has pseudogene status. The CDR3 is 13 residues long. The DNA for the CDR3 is TGTGCCAGCAGCAAAGCGAACGGGTGGGGCTACACCTTC. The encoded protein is CASSKANGWGYTF.

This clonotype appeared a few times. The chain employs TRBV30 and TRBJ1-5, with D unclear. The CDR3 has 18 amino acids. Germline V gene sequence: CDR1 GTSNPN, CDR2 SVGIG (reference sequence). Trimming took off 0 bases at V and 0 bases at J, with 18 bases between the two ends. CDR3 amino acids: CAWSVGFGVLYSNQPQHF. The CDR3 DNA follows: TGTGCCTGGAGTGTTGGTTTTGGGGTGCTGTATAGCAATCAGCCCCAGCATTTT.

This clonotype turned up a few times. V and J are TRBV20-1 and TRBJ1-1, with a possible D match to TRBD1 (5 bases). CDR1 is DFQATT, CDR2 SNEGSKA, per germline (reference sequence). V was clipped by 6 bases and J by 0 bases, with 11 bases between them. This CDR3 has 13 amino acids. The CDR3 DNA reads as TGCAGTGCCCCCCGACAGATGAACACTGAAGCTTTCTTT. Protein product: CSAPRQMNTEAFF.

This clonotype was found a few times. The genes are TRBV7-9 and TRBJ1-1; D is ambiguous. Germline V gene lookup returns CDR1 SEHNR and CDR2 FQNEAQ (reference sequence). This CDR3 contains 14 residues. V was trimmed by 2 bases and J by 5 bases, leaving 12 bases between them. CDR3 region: CASSLSGDGTEAFF. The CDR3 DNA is TGTGCCAGCAGCTTAAGCGGCGATGGGACTGAAGCTTTCTTT.

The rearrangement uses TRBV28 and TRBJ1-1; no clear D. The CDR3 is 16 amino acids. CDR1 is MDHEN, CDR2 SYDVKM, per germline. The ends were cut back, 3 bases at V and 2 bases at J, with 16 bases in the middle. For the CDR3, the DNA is TGTGCCAGCAGTTTTCGGTTTGGCAGGTTAAACACTGAAGCTTTCTTT. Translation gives CASSFRFGRLNTEAFF.

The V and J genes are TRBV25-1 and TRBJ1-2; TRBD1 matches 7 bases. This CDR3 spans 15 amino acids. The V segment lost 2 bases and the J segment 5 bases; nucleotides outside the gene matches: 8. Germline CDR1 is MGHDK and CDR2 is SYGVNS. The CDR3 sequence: CASSEQGVKGYGYTF. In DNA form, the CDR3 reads TGTGCCAGCAGTGAACAGGGGGTTAAGGGGTATGGCTACACCTTC.